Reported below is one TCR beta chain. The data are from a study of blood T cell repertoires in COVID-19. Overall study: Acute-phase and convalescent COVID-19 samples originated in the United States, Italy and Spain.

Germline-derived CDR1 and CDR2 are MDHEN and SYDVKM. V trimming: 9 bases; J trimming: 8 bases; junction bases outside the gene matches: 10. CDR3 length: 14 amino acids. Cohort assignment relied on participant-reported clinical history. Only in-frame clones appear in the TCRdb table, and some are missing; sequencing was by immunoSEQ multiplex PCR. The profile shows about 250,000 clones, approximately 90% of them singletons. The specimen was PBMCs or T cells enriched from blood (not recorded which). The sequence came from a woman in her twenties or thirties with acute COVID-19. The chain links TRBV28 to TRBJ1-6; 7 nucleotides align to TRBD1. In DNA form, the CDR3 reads TGTGCCAGTGAGGGGGCCGTGTTTCATTCACCCCTCCACTTT. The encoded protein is CASEGAVFHSPLHF.